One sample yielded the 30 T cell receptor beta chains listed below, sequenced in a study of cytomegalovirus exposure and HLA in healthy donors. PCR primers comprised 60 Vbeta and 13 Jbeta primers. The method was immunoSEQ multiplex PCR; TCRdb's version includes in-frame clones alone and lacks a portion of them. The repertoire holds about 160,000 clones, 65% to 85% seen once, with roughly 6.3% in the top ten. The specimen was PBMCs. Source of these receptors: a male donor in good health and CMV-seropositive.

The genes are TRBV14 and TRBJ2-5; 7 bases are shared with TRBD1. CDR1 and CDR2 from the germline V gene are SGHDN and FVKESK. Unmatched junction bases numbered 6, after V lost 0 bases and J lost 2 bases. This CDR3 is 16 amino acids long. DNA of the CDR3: TGTGCCAGCAGCCAAGATCTGAGGGGACAGCAAGAGACCCAGTACTTC. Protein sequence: CASSQDLRGQQETQYF.

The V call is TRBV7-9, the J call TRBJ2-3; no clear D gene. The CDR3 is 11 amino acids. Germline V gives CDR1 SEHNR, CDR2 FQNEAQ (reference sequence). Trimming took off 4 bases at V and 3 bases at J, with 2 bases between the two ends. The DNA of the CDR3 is TGTGCCAGCAGCTCTACAGATACGCAGTATTTT. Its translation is CASSSTDTQYF.

CDR3 nucleotides: TGTGCCAGCAGCTTCCCCCAATACAATGAGCAGTTCTTC. It translates to CASSFPQYNEQFF. The J gene is TRBJ2-1, the V gene TRBV13; D gene unclear. This CDR3 spans 13 amino acids. Trimming shortened V by 3 bases and J by 4 bases, and 7 bases separated the two germline ends. CDR1 and CDR2 (germline): PRHDT, FYEKMQ (reference sequence). Full variable domain (remainder filled in from reference TRBV13 and TRBJ2-1): AAGVIQSPRHLIKEKRETATLKCYPIPRHDTVYWYQQGPGQDPQFLISFYEKMQSDKGSIPDRFSAQQFSDYHSELNMSSLELGDSALYFCASSFPQYNEQFFGPGTRLTVL.

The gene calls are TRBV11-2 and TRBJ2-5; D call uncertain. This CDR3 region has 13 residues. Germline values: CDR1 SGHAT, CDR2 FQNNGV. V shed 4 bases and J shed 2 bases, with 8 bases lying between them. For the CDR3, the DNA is TGTGCCAGCAGCTCCGGTAATCAAGAGACCCAGTACTTC. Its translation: CASSSGNQETQYF.

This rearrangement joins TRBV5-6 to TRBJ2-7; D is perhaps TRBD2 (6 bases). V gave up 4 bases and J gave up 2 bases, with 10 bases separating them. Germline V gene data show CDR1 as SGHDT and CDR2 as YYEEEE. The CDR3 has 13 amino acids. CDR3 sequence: CASSNGGPYEQYF. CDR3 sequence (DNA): TGTGCCAGCAGCAACGGGGGACCCTACGAGCAGTACTTC.

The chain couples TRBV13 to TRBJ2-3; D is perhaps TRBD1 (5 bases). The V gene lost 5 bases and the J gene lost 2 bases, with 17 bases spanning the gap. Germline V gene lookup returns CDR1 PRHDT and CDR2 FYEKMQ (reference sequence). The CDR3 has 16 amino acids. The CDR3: CASSRLGGASTDTQYF. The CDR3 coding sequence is TGTGCCAGCAGCCGACTGGGTGGGGCCTCCACAGATACGCAGTATTTT.

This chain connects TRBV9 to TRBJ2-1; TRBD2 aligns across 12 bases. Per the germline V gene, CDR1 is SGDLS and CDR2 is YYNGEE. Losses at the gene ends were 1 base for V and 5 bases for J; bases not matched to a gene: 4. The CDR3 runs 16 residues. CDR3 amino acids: CASSVYRLAGDNEQFF. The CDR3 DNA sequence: TGTGCCAGCAGCGTATATCGACTAGCGGGAGACAATGAGCAGTTCTTC.

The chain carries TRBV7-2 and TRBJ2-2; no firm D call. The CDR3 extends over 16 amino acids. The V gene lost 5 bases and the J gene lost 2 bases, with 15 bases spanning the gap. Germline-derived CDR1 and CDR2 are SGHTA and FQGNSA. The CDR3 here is CASSPYMAGNTGELFF. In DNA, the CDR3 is TGTGCCAGCAGCCCCTATATGGCAGGAAACACCGGGGAGCTGTTTTTT.

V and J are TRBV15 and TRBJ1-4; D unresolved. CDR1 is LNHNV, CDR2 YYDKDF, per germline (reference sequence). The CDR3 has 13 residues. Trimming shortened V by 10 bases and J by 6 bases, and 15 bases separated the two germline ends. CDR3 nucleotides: TGTGCCATCAACGGTCCTACTTATGAAAAACTGTTTTTT. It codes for CAINGPTYEKLFF.

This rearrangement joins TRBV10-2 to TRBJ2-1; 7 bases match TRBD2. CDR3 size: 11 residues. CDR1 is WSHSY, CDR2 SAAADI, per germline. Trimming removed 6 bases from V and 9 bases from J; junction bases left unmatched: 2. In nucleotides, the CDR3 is TGCGCCAGCAGAGCGGGATCTGAGCAGTTCTTC. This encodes CASRAGSEQFF.

CDR3 sequence: CASGRQGFTEAFF. CDR3 DNA sequence: TGTGCTAGTGGGCGACAGGGGTTCACTGAAGCTTTCTTT. The chain recombines TRBV12-5 with TRBJ1-1; 8 nucleotides line up with TRBD1. The CDR3 is 13 amino acids. Germline lookup yields CDR1 LGHNT and CDR2 FRNRAP. J was trimmed by 4 bases and V by 6 bases; bases with no gene match: 4.

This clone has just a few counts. The CDR3 loop reads CASSQARGSTDTQYF. For the CDR3, the DNA is TGCGCCAGCAGCCAAGCCAGGGGGAGCACAGATACGCAGTATTTT. The rearrangement links TRBV4-3 to TRBJ2-3, with 7 bases that match TRBD1. Trimming took 1 base from V and 0 from J; bases not matched to a gene: 1. CDR1 is LGHNA and CDR2 is YSLEER in the germline V gene. This CDR3 spans 15 amino acids.

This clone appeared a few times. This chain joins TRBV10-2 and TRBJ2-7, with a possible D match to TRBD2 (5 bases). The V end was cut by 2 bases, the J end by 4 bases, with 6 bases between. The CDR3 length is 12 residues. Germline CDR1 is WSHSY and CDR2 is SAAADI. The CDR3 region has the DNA TGCGCCAGCAGTGAGCGAGGGTACGAGCAGTACTTC. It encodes CASSERGYEQYF.

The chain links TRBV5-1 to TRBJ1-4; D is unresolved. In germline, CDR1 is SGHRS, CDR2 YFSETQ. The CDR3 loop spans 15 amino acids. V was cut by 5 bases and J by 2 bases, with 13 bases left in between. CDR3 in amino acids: CASSYRRRTNEKLFF. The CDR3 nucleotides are TGCGCCAGCAGTTACCGACGGAGGACTAATGAAAAACTGTTTTTT.

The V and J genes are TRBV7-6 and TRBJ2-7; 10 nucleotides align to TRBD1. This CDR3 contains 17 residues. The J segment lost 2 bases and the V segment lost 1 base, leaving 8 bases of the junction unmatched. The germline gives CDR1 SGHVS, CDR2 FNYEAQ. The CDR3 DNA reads TGTGCCAGCAGCTTAGTCCCTGGAGGGACAGGGGCCTACGAGCAGTACTTC. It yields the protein CASSLVPGGTGAYEQYF.

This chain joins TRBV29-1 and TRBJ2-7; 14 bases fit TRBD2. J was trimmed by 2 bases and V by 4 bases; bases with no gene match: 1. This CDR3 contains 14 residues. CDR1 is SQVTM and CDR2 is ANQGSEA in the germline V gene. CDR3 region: CSVGTSGRTYEQYF. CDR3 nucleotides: TGCAGCGTTGGGACTAGCGGGAGGACCTACGAGCAGTACTTC.

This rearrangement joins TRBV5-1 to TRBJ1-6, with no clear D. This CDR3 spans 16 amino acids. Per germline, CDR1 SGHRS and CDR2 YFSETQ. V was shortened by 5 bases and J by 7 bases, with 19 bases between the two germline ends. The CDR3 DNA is TGCGCCAGCAGGGACTCCCGAGCGGGTAGGAATTCACCCCTCCACTTT. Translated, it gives CASRDSRAGRNSPLHF.

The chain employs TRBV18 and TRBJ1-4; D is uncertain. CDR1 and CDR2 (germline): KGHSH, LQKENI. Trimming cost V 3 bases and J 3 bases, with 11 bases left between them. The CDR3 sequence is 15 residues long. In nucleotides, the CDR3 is TGTGCCAGCTCACCCCGCGGTGGCCCTAATGAAAAACTGTTTTTT. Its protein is CASSPRGGPNEKLFF. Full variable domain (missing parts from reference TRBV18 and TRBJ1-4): NAGVMQNPRHLVRRRGQEARLRCSPMKGHSHVYWYRQLPEEGLKFMVYLQKENIIDESGMPKERFSAEFPKEGPSILRIQQVVRGDSAAYFCASSPRGGPNEKLFFGSGTQLSVL.

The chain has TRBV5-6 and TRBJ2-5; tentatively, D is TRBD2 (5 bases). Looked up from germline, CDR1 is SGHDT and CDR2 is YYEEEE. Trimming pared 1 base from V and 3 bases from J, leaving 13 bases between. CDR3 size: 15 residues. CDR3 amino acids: CASSLNPPGEETQYF. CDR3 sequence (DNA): TGTGCCAGCAGCTTGAATCCCCCCGGGGAAGAGACCCAGTACTTC.

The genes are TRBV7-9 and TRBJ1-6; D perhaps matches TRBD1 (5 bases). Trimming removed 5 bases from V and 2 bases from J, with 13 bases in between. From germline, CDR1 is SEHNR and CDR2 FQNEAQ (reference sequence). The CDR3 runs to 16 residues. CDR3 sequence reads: CASSPLGGTYNSPLHF. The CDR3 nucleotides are TGTGCCAGCAGCCCCCTCGGGGGAACCTATAATTCACCCCTCCACTTT.

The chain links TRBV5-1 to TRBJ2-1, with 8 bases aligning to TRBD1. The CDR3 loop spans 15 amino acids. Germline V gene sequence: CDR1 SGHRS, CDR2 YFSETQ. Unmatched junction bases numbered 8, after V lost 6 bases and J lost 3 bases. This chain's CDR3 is CASTSIGQGYNEQFF. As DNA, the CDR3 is TGCGCCAGCACTTCGATTGGACAGGGCTACAATGAGCAGTTCTTC.

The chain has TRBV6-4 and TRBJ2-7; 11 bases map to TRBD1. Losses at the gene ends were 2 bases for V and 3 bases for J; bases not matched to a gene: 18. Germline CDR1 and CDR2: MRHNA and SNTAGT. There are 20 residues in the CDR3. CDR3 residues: CASSDPVYYTGTGGNYEQYF. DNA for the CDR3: TGTGCCAGCAGTGACCCGGTATACTACACCGGGACAGGGGGGAACTACGAGCAGTACTTC.

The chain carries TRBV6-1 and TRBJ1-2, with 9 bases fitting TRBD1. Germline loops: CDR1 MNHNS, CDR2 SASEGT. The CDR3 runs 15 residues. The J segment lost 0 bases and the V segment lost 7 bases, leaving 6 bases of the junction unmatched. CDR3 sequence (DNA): TGTGCCAGCAAGAAGACAGGGGGAGCTAACTATGGCTACACCTTC. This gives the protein CASKKTGGANYGYTF.

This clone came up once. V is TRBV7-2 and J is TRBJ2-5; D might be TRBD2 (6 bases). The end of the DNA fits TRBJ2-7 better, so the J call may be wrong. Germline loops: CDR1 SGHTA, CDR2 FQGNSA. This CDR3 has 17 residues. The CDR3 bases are TGTGCCAGCAGCTTAGTGGGAGCCGGGACTGGCTCCTACGAGCAGTACTTC. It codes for CASSLVGAGTGSYEQYF.

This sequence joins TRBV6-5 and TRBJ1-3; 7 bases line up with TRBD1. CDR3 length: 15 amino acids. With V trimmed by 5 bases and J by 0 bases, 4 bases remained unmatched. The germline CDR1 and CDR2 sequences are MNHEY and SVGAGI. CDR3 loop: CASSPDRSSGNTIYF. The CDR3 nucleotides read TGTGCCAGCAGTCCGGACAGGAGCTCTGGAAACACCATATATTTT.

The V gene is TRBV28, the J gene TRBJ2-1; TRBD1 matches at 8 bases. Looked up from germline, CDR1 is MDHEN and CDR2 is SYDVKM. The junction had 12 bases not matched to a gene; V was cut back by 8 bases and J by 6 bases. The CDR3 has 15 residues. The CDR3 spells CASVGQGRGSNEQFF. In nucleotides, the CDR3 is TGTGCCAGCGTAGGACAGGGACGGGGGAGCAATGAGCAGTTCTTC.

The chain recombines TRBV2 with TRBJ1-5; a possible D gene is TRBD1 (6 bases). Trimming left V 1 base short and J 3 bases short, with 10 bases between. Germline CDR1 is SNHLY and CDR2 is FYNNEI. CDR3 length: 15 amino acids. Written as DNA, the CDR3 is TGTGCCAGCAGTGAAGGGACAGAGTTCAATCAGCCCCAGCATTTT. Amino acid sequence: CASSEGTEFNQPQHF.

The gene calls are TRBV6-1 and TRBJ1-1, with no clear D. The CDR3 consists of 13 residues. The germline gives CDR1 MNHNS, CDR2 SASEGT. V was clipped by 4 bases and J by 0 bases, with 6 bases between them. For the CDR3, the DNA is TGTGCCAGCAGTGTTGAGGTGAACACTGAAGCTTTCTTT. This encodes CASSVEVNTEAFF.

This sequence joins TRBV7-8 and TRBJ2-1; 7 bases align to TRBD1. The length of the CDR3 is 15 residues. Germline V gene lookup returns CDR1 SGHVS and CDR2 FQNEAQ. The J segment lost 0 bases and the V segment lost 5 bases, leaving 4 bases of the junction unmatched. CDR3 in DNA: TGTGCCAGCAGCCTGACAGGGAGCTCCTACAATGAGCAGTTCTTC. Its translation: CASSLTGSSYNEQFF.

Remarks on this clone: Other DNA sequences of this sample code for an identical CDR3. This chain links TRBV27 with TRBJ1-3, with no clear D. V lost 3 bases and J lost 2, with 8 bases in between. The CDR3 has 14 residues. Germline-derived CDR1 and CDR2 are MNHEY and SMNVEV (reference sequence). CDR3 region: CASSLAGAGNTIYF. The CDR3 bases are TGTGCCAGCAGTTTGGCCGGGGCTGGAAACACCATATATTTT.